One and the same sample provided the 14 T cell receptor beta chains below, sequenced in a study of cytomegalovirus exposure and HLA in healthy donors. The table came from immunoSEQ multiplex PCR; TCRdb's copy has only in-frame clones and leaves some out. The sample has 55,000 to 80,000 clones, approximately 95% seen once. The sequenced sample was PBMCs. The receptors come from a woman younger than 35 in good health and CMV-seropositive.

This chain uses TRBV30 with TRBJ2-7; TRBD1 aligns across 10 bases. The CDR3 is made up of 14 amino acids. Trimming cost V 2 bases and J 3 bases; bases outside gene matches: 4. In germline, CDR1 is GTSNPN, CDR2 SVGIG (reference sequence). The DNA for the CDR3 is TGTGCCTGGAGTTGGGACAGGGGAATCTACGAGCAGTACTTC. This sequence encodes CAWSWDRGIYEQYF.

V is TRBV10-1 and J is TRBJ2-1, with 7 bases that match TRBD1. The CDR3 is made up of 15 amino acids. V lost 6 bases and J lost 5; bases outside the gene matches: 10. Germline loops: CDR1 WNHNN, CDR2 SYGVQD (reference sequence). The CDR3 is CASSTIGTANNEQFF. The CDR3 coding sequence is TGCGCCAGCAGCACCATAGGGACAGCGAACAATGAGCAGTTCTTC.

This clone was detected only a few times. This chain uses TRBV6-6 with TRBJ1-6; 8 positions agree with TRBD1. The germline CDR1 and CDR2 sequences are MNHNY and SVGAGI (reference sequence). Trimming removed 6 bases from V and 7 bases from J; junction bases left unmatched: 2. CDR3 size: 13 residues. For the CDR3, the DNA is TGTGCCAGCAGCCGACAGGGGAATTCACCCCTCCACTTT. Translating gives CASSRQGNSPLHF.

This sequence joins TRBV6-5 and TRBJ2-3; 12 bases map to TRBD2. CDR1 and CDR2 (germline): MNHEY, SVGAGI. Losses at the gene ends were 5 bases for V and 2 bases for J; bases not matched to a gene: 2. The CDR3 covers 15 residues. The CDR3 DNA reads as TGTGCCAGCAGTACTAGCGGGGGGTACACAGATACGCAGTATTTT. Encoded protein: CASSTSGGYTDTQYF.

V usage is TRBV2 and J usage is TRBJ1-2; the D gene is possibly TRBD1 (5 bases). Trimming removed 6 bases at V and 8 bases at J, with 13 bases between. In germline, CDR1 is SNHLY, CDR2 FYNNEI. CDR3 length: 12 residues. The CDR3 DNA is TGTGCCAGCAGGATCGGGGGAGACGGCTACACCTTC. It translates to CASRIGGDGYTF.

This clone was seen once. The CDR3 DNA reads as TGTGCCAGCAGTACTAGCTTCCTCACAGATACGCAGTATTTT. It is translated as CASSTSFLTDTQYF. The V and J genes are TRBV6-5 and TRBJ2-3; a weak D match, TRBD2 (6 bases). V lost 5 bases and J 2 bases, leaving 11 bases between the germline ends. There are 14 residues in the CDR3. Germline V gives CDR1 MNHEY, CDR2 SVGAGI.

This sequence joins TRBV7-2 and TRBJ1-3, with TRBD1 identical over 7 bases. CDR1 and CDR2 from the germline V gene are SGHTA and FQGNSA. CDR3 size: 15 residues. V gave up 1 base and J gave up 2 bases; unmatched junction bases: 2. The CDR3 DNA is TGTGCCAGCAGCTTAGGACAGGGCGCTGGAAACACCATATATTTT. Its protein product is CASSLGQGAGNTIYF.

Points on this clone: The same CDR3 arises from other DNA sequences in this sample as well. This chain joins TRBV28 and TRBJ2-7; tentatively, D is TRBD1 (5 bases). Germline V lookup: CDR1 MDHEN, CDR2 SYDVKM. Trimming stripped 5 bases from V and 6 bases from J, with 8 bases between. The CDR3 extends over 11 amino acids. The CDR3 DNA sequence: TGTGCCAGCAGTCTGGGGCTCGAGCAGTACTTC. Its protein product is CASSLGLEQYF.

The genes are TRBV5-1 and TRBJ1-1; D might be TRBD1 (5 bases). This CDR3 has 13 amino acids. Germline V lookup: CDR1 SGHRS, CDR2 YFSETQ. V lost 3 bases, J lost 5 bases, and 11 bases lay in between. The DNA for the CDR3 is TGCGCCAGCAGCTGGGACGGAGGGACTGAAGCTTTCTTT. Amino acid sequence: CASSWDGGTEAFF.

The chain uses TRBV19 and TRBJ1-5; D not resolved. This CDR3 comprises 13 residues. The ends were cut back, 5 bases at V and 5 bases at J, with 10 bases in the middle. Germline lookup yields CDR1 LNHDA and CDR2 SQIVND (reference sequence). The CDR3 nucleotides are TGTGCCAGTAGTGGCCGGAGTCATCAGCCCCAGCATTTT. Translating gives CASSGRSHQPQHF.

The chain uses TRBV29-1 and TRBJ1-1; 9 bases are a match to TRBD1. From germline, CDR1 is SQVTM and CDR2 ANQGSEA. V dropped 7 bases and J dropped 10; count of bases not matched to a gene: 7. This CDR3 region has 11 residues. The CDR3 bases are TGCAGCGCCGGGGACAGGGAGGGAGCTTTCTTT. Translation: CSAGDREGAFF.

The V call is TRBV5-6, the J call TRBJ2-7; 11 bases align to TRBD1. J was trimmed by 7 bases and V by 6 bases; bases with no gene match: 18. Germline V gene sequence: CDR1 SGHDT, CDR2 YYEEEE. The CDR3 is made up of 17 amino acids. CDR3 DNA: TGTGCCAGCATCCAATCACGCCCAGGACAGGGGGCGCGGGAGCAGTACTTC. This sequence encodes CASIQSRPGQGAREQYF.

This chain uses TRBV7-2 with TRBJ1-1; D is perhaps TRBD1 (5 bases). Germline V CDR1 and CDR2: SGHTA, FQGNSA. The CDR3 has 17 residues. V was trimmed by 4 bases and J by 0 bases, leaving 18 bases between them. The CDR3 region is CASSSRGEGLMNTEAFF. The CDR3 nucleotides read TGTGCCAGCAGCTCCCGGGGGGAGGGACTAATGAACACTGAAGCTTTCTTT.

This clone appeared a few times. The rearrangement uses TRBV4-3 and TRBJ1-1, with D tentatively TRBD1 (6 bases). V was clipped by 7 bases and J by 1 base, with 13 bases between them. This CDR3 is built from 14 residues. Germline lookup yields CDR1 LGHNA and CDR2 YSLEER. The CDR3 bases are TGCGCCAGCACCACATACAGGGAGAACACTGAAGCTTTCTTT. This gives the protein CASTTYRENTEAFF.